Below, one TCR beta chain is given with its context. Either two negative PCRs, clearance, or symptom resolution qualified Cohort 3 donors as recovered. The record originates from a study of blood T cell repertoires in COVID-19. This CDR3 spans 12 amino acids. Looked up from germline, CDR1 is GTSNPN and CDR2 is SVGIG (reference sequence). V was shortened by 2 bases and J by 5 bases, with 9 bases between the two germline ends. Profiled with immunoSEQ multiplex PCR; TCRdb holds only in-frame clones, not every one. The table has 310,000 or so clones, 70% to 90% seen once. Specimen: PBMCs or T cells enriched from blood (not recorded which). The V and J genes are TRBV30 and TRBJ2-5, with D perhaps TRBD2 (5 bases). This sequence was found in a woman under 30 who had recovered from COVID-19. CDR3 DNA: TGTGCCTGGAGTCCCGGGGTGGAGACCCAGTACTTC. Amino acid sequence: CAWSPGVETQYF.